The rows below give T cell receptor beta chains drawn from one sample of a study of T cells in Graves' hyperthyroidism and ophthalmopathy. TCRdb redid the calling of the multiplex PCR reads with MiXCR, one entry per CDR3 protein. The top ten clones hold around 20% of a sample with around 620,000 distinct CDR3 sequences, about half of them seen once. What was sequenced was peripheral blood or thyroid tissue (not recorded which). Receptors were obtained from an adult woman with Graves' disease, either hyperthyroidism or ophthalmopathy (not recorded which). Each CDR3 is given with its conserved first and last residue. A D gene is named only where the DNA matches it firmly. Clone sizes are given selectively: once, few, many, or a class where the clone is expanded.

TRBJ1-1 TRBV4-1 . once TGCGCCAGCAGCCCAAAAAGTCTGGGCACTGAAGCTTTCTTT CASSPKSLGTEAFF
TRBJ2-7 TRBV29-1 TRBD1 . TGCAGCGTCACCGACAGGGCTTACTACGAGCAGTACTTC CSVTDRAYYEQYF
TRBJ2-6 TRBV7-9 . many TGTGCCAGCACCCCCGGCCCCGGGGCCAACGTCCTGACTTTC CASTPGPGANVLTF
TRBJ2-7 TRBV19 TRBD1 . TGTGCCAGTAGGAGGGGACAGGGCGTCTACGAGCAGTACTTC CASRRGQGVYEQYF
TRBJ1-5 TRBV6-1 TRBD1 . TGTGCCAGCAGGGAGAAGACAGGGCTGGGCAGCAATCAGCCCCAGCATTTT CASREKTGLGSNQPQHF
TRBJ1-2 TRBV12-3/TRBV12-4 TRBD1 many TGTGCCAGCAGCTCGTTGGGTGGCCGACGGGACAGAGCCTACTATGGCTACACCTTC CASSSLGGRRDRAYYGYTF
TRBJ1-1 TRBV10-3 . . TGTGCCATCAGTGAGCCTGGGGGGAACACTGAAGCTTTCTTT CAISEPGGNTEAFF
TRBJ1-1 TRBV12-3/TRBV12-4 . . TGTGCCAGCAGTTTGCCAGGGTCGGGAATGAACACTGAAGCTTTCTTT CASSLPGSGMNTEAFF
TRBJ1-2 TRBV5-1 . . TGCGCCAGCAGCTTCGGCCAGGGACACTATGGCTACACCTTC CASSFGQGHYGYTF
TRBJ1-1 TRBV10-3 . many TGTGCCATCAGTGGGCGCCTGAACACTGAAGCTTTCTTT CAISGRLNTEAFF
TRBJ1-2 TRBV29-1 . many TGCAGCGTTGTTCCCAGGGCGGGCTACACCTTC CSVVPRAGYTF
TRBJ1-5 TRBV29-1 . . TGCAGCAGTTACGCAGGGTTTAGCAATCAGCCCCAGCATTTT CSSYAGFSNQPQHF
TRBJ1-1 TRBV6-6 . many TGTGTCTCTAGGGGTCTGGCTGAAGCTTTCTTT CVSRGLAEAFF
TRBJ2-5 TRBV15 . many TGTGCCACCAGCAGAAGGTTCCAAGAGACCCAGTACTTC CATSRRFQETQYF
TRBJ1-2 TRBV5-1 TRBD1 many TGCGCCAGCAGCTGGGACAGGTTCGGCTACACCTTC CASSWDRFGYTF
TRBJ2-7 TRBV20-1 . . TGCAGTGCCCAGCCTGAGCAGGGAGCTAACTCCTACGAGCAGTACTTC CSAQPEQGANSYEQYF
TRBJ2-7 TRBV20-1 . . TGCAGTGCTAGCCCCCGGGACGAGGGCGAGCAGTACTTC CSASPRDEGEQYF
TRBJ2-7 TRBV9 TRBD2 many TGTGCCAGCAGCGCAACGGGGGGGACCCCCTACGAGCAGTACTTC CASSATGGTPYEQYF
TRBJ1-3 TRBV11-2 . . TGTGCCAGCAGCTCATTTCGGAACCGGGACTCCACCATATATTTT CASSSFRNRDSTIYF
TRBJ2-5 TRBV7-3 . . TGTGCCAGCAGCTTACGACAGGGAGGAGGCGTACGGGAGACCCAGTACTTC CASSLRQGGGVRETQYF
TRBJ2-6 TRBV29-1 . few TGCAGCGTTGATTCGAATGGGGCCAACGTCCTGACTTTC CSVDSNGANVLTF
TRBJ2-5 TRBV7-3 . . TGTGCCAGCAGCTTAAGCCCGACGGAGACCCAGTACTTC CASSLSPTETQYF
TRBJ2-5 TRBV2 TRBD1 many TGTGCCAGCAGTGAAGGGCCTGGGACAGAAGAGACCCAGTACTTC CASSEGPGTEETQYF
TRBJ1-1 TRBV9 TRBD1 many TGTGCCAGCAGCGTAGGGGGACAGAAGAACACTGAAGCTTTCTTT CASSVGGQKNTEAFF
TRBJ2-6 TRBV29-1 . . TGCAGCGTTGACACGGCGAACGTCCTGACTTTC CSVDTANVLTF
TRBJ1-5 TRBV9 . . TGTGCCAGCAGCGCCGGACAGACCAATCAGCCCCAGCATTTT CASSAGQTNQPQHF
TRBJ2-5 TRBV12-3/TRBV12-4 . . TGTGCCAGCAGTTTGGAATGGGCGGAGACCCAGTACTTC CASSLEWAETQYF
TRBJ1-3 TRBV9 . . TGTGCCAGCAGCGTAGTACCGGGCTCAGGAAACACCATATATTTT CASSVVPGSGNTIYF
TRBJ1-2 TRBV2 . many TGTGCCAGCAGTGCACGTACCGGGAGCTCCTATGGCTACACCTTC CASSARTGSSYGYTF
TRBJ2-7 TRBV7-2 TRBD2 few TGTGCCAGCAGCCGGACTAGCGGGAGCCTCTACGAGCAGTACTTC CASSRTSGSLYEQYF
TRBJ1-6 TRBV5-4 . many TGTGCCAGCAGCTTGGAGGGACGGCTCCACTTT CASSLEGRLHF
TRBJ2-2 TRBV7-6 TRBD1 many TGTGCCAGCAGCACCGGGACAGGGGCGACCGGGGAGCTGTTTTTT CASSTGTGATGELFF
TRBJ1-2 TRBV9 TRBD1 . TGTGCCAGCAGCTCATCCCGACAGGGGATCCCCTATGGCTACACCTTC CASSSSRQGIPYGYTF
TRBJ1-2 TRBV27 . few TGTGCCAGCAGTTCCTTGTGGGGGGAGGGCTACACCTTC CASSSLWGEGYTF
TRBJ2-5 TRBV7-3 . few TGTGCCAGTAGTCCGCGAAGTACGAAGACCCAGTACTTC CASSPRSTKTQYF
TRBJ2-7 TRBV20-1 . many TGCAGTGCTAGATTTAGCTACGAGCAGTACTTC CSARFSYEQYF
TRBJ2-3 TRBV15 TRBD1 . TGTGCCACCAGCCTTCGGACAGGGGCAGATACGCAGTATTTT CATSLRTGADTQYF
TRBJ1-1 TRBV5-1 . . TGCGCCAGCAGCCCTCAGGGCAGATCTAATGAAGCTTTCTTT CASSPQGRSNEAFF
TRBJ1-4 TRBV20-1 . many TGCAGTGCTAGGGGAGTTAGTAATGAAAAACTGTTTTTT CSARGVSNEKLFF
TRBJ1-5 TRBV10-3 . . TGTGCCATCAGTCAAGGACTGGGGGATCAGCCCCAGCATTTT CAISQGLGDQPQHF
TRBJ2-7 TRBV5-1 TRBD1 . TGCGCCAGCAGCTTGGACGGACTGACAGGGGATTACGAGCAGTACTTC CASSLDGLTGDYEQYF
TRBJ2-5 TRBV2 TRBD2 . TGTGCCAGCAGGGCGACTAGCGGGAGAGGTGAGACCCAGTACTTC CASRATSGRGETQYF
TRBJ1-4 TRBV30 . . TGTGCCTGGAGTTCAGAGATACAGGGACCCGAAAAACTGTTTTTT CAWSSEIQGPEKLFF
TRBJ2-3 TRBV29-1 . few TGCAGCGTTGTGGGGGGAGGAGGCACAGATACGCAGTATTTT CSVVGGGGTDTQYF
TRBJ1-2 TRBV2 TRBD1 . TGTGCCAGCAACGCTCGGGACAGACCGAATGGCTACACCTTC CASNARDRPNGYTF
TRBJ1-5 TRBV7-9 . few TGTGCCAGCAGTCCCCATGGAAATCAGCCCCAGCATTTT CASSPHGNQPQHF
TRBJ1-4 TRBV12-3/TRBV12-4 TRBD1 few TGTGCCAGCAGGGGACAGGGTACTGAAAAACTGTTTTTT CASRGQGTEKLFF
TRBJ2-3 TRBV2 . . TGTGCCAGCAGACAAACAGATACGCAGTATTTT CASRQTDTQYF
TRBJ1-2 TRBV15 . . TGTGCCACCAGCAGCTACCCGGGACACGGCTACACCTTC CATSSYPGHGYTF
TRBJ2-2 TRBV14 TRBD2 many TGTGCCAGCAGCCCCAGAGGACTAGCGGTGAACACCGGGGAGCTGTTTTTT CASSPRGLAVNTGELFF
TRBJ2-7 TRBV4-1 . many TGCGCCAGCAGTCGCACGGGGACTGATACCTACGAGCAGTACTTC CASSRTGTDTYEQYF
TRBJ1-6 TRBV20-1 . . TGCAGTGCTACCGCGGGGGAGAACTCACCCCTCCACTTT CSATAGENSPLHF
TRBJ2-1 TRBV2 . . TGTGCCAGCTATGAGCAGATCTTC CASYEQIF
TRBJ1-1 TRBV12-3/TRBV12-4 . . TGTGCCAGCAGTTTATACGGGGCAGCCACTGAAGCTTTCTTT CASSLYGAATEAFF
TRBJ1-5 TRBV5-1 . many TGCGCCAGCAGCCTCCTCCCCAGCAATCAGCCCCAGCATTTT CASSLLPSNQPQHF
TRBJ1-1 TRBV15 TRBD1 . TGTGCCACCAGCAGGCCACCGGGACAGGGGAACACTGAAGCTTTCTTT CATSRPPGQGNTEAFF
TRBJ2-6 TRBV2 . . TGTGCCAGCAGTACCCAGGGTACAAACACTGAAGCTTTC CASSTQGTNTEAF